The clone carrying this T cell receptor beta chain showed up just once. DNA at approximately 200 ng, tens of thousands of T cell genomes, went into sorted-subset replicate PCRs. Profiling relied on immunoSEQ multiplex PCR, and the TCRdb table lists in-frame clones only, not all of them. The sample holds about 2.4 million clones; roughly nine tenths are singletons and the top ten take over 0.12%. The data are from a study of shared clonotypes between healthy human individuals. From CD4+ cells came CD45RA+ naive and CD45RA-negative memory subsets. The CDR3 extends over 15 amino acids. J was trimmed by 4 bases and V by 1 base; bases with no gene match: 3. Looked up from germline, CDR1 is SGHNT and CDR2 is YENEEA.

The gene calls are TRBV11-3 and TRBJ2-1; 8 bases are shared with TRBD2. This clonotype was sampled from a man aged 18-30 years in good health. Input material: naive CD4+ T cells sorted from blood. The subset was: CD45RA+ positively selected. For the CDR3, the DNA is TGTGCCAGCAGCTTAGGGGCGGGGGGATACAATGAGCAGTTCTTC. Protein: CASSLGAGGYNEQFF.